The next 22 T cell receptor beta chains were all read from a single sample in a study of blood T cell repertoires in COVID-19 (dated by TCRdb to about 2020). The library was generated by the immunoSEQ multiplex PCR assay. The clones in this table, taken by TCRdb from immuneACCESS, are in-frame only. Not every clone is retained; where verified, under half of the shortfall comes from an unresolved V gene, and the cause of the rest is unknown. The sample has 150,000 to 200,000 clones on record, more than 65% of them singletons. The top ten clonotypes cover approximately 11% of the sample. Sequencing was performed on peripheral blood. The receptors were gathered from a man between 65 and 85 years old with active or convalescent COVID-19.

DNA for the CDR3: TGTGCCAGCAGTGACCGGGACAGGAGGTTCTTC. Its translation: CASSDRDRRFF. This chain connects TRBV28 to TRBJ2-1; 8 bases line up with TRBD1. There are 11 residues in the CDR3. Trimming at V came to 5 bases and at J to 15 bases, leaving 6 bases not matched to a gene. Germline lookup yields CDR1 MDHEN and CDR2 SYDVKM. The full variable domain, its missing parts supplied by reference TRBV28 and TRBJ2-1, is DVKVTQSSRYLVKRTGEKVFLECVQDMDHENMFWYRQDPGLGLRLIYFSYDVKMKEKGDIPEGYSVSREKKERFSLILESASTNQTSMYLCASSDRDRRFFGPGTRLTVL.

J is TRBJ2-1 and V is TRBV7-2; D is possibly TRBD2 (6 bases). CDR1 is SGHTA and CDR2 is FQGNSA in the germline V gene. V lost 5 bases to trimming and J lost 5 bases, with 13 bases between them. The CDR3 is made up of 14 amino acids. The CDR3 region is CASSPGLLNNEQFF. CDR3 in DNA: TGTGCCAGCAGCCCGGGACTTCTCAACAATGAGCAGTTCTTC.

The chain is built from TRBV19 and TRBJ2-7, with TRBD2 matching over 13 bases. The CDR3 runs 15 residues. Germline lookup yields CDR1 LNHDA and CDR2 SQIVND (reference sequence). The V gene end was trimmed by 4 bases and the J gene end by 7 bases; junction bases not matched to a gene: 7. The CDR3 DNA reads as TGTGCCAGTAGTAACTCGGGACTAGCGGGACGGGAGCAGTACTTC. This sequence encodes CASSNSGLAGREQYF.

There are a few counts of this clone. This chain's CDR3 is CASSYGQGGDTEAFF. The CDR3 DNA follows: TGTGCCAGCAGCTACGGACAGGGCGGGGACACTGAAGCTTTCTTT. The chain uses TRBV7-3 and TRBJ1-1, with 8 positions matching TRBD1. The CDR3 runs to 15 residues. The germline gives CDR1 SGHTA, CDR2 FQGTGA. The V gene end was trimmed by 4 bases and the J gene end by 3 bases; junction bases not matched to a gene: 7.

The CDR3 DNA is TGTGCCAGCAGTTTTGGGACAGGGAACACTGAAGCTTTCTTT. It is translated as CASSFGTGNTEAFF. The genes are TRBV28 and TRBJ1-1, with 8 bases matching TRBD1. This CDR3 region has 14 residues. The germline gives CDR1 MDHEN, CDR2 SYDVKM. Losses at the gene ends were 3 bases for V and 1 base for J; bases not matched to a gene: 1.

This clone showed up just once. Germline is not matched at one junction end, which may reflect a read error. The V call is TRBV3-1 (or the pseudogene TRBV3-2), the J call TRBJ1-2, with TRBD1 as a possible D gene (6 bases). The CDR3 runs to 12 residues. The germline CDR1 and CDR2 sequences are LGHDT and YNNKEL (reference sequence). The CDR3 region is CASSQLQGSCAF. Here the CDR3 DNA reads TGTGCCAGCAGCCAGCTGCAGGGGTCTTGCGCCTTC.

This chain links TRBV2 with TRBJ1-5; no reliable D call. Germline V gene sequence: CDR1 SNHLY, CDR2 FYNNEI. The CDR3 covers 14 residues. V was pared by 7 bases and J by 11 bases, with 21 bases between. The chain's CDR3 is CASKLEARNSAQHF. The CDR3 nucleotides read TGTGCCAGCAAATTGGAGGCAAGGAACTCGGCCCAGCATTTT.

The V call is TRBV7-3, the J call TRBJ2-2, with 7 positions matching TRBD2. This CDR3 is 15 amino acids long. V shed 5 bases and J 4 bases; nucleotides not matched to a gene: 7. Germline CDR1 reads SGHTA; CDR2 reads FQGTGA. The CDR3 DNA follows: TGTGCCAGCAGCCCAGCGGGATATGGCACCGGGGAGCTGTTTTTT. Translating gives CASSPAGYGTGELFF.

The gene calls are TRBV14 and TRBJ1-2, with 8 bases aligning to TRBD1. Germline CDR1 is SGHDN and CDR2 is FVKESK. CDR3 length: 15 amino acids. Trimming at V came to 3 bases and at J to 5 bases, leaving 8 bases not matched to a gene. The CDR3 protein is CASSQTQGADYGYTF. CDR3 bases: TGTGCCAGCAGCCAGACTCAGGGGGCGGATTATGGCTACACCTTC.

This rearrangement joins TRBV6-5 to TRBJ1-4; D is possibly TRBD1 (5 bases). The CDR3 sequence is 16 residues long. Germline V CDR1 and CDR2: MNHEY, SVGAGI. V dropped 0 bases and J dropped 1 base, with 9 bases sitting between them. The CDR3 DNA sequence: TGTGCCAGCAGTTACTCGAGGACACAAACTAATGAAAAACTGTTTTTT. This encodes CASSYSRTQTNEKLFF.

The rearrangement links TRBV6-6 to TRBJ2-2, with no clear D. The CDR3 has 13 residues. V dropped 5 bases and J dropped 1 base, with 5 bases sitting between them. Germline-derived CDR1 and CDR2 are MNHNY and SVGAGI (reference sequence). CDR3 coding DNA: TGTGCCAGCAGTCTTAGGAACACCGGGGAGCTGTTTTTT. Translated, it gives CASSLRNTGELFF.

This clone was observed a single time. This rearrangement joins TRBV18 to TRBJ1-6, with 7 bases that match TRBD1. Trimming took 4 bases from V and 9 from J; bases not matched to a gene: 9. The CDR3 consists of 15 residues. Germline CDR1 and CDR2: KGHSH and LQKENI. This chain's CDR3 is CASSLRGQGGSPLHF. The CDR3 coding sequence is TGTGCCAGCTCACTGCGGGGTCAGGGGGGTTCACCCCTCCACTTT.

This clone was recorded only once. The chain has TRBV7-9 and TRBJ2-5; tentative D call: TRBD1 (6 bases). V shed 7 bases and J shed 5 bases, with 26 bases lying between them. The V gene's germline CDR1 is SEHNR and CDR2 FQNEAQ (reference sequence). The CDR3 sequence is 17 residues long. The CDR3 DNA reads as TGTGCCAGCACCCTGCAGCAGGTTTCTGCAGGGGTGGAGACCCAGTACTTC. Translated, it gives CASTLQQVSAGVETQYF.

This clone was picked up a small number of times. The chain is built from TRBV2 and TRBJ2-1; maybe TRBD1 (6 bases). Germline V gives CDR1 SNHLY, CDR2 FYNNEI. The V gene lost 6 bases and the J gene lost 6 bases, with 18 bases spanning the gap. The CDR3 is 15 amino acids. In DNA form, the CDR3 reads TGTGCCAGCAGCGCTATCCGTACAGGGATCAATGAGCAGTTCTTC. It codes for CASSAIRTGINEQFF.

The chain carries TRBV4-3 and TRBJ2-3, with D possibly being TRBD1 (6 bases). CDR3 length equals 15 residues. V was cut by 3 bases and J by 5 bases, with 15 bases left in between. The germline V gene encodes CDR1 LGHNA and CDR2 YSLEER. CDR3 sequence: CASSQGAQGRDTQYF. CDR3 bases: TGCGCCAGCAGCCAGGGGGCCCAGGGGCGAGATACGCAGTATTTT.

This clone was seen only once. The chain joins TRBV28 to TRBJ2-6, with a tentative D call TRBD1 (6 bases). V was pared by 3 bases and J by 2 bases, with 14 bases between. Germline V CDR1 and CDR2: MDHEN, SYDVKM. The CDR3 sequence is 17 residues long. The CDR3 here is CASSFFLYRAGANVLTF. The CDR3 coding sequence is TGTGCCAGCAGTTTCTTCCTTTACAGGGCTGGGGCCAACGTCCTGACTTTC.

Only a few counts were recorded for this clone. The V and J genes are TRBV19 and TRBJ1-2, with TRBD1 matching 8 bases. J gave up 7 bases and V 7 bases, and 14 bases lay outside the gene matches. This CDR3 has 15 amino acids. CDR1 LNHDA and CDR2 SQIVND come from the germline V gene (reference sequence). The CDR3 DNA sequence: TGTGCCAGTAAAAAGACAGACAGGGGAGTGCGTGGCTACACCTTC. Its translation is CASKKTDRGVRGYTF.

The genes are TRBV18 and TRBJ1-1; D gene unclear. The CDR3 extends over 14 amino acids. V was clipped by 2 bases and J by 4 bases, with 11 bases between them. Germline V gene lookup returns CDR1 KGHSH and CDR2 LQKENI. The CDR3 is CASSPVDEGTEAFF. CDR3 DNA sequence: TGTGCCAGCTCACCAGTCGATGAGGGCACTGAAGCTTTCTTT.

This clone was observed a handful of times. V gene TRBV6-2 or TRBV6-3 combines with J gene TRBJ2-1, with D perhaps matching TRBD1 (5 bases). Germline values: CDR1 MNHEY, CDR2 SVGEGT. The CDR3 covers 16 residues. V was pared by 1 base and J by 0 bases, with 10 bases between. The CDR3: CASSYLDSRSYNEQFF. The CDR3 region has the DNA TGTGCCAGCAGTTACTTAGACAGCCGCTCCTACAATGAGCAGTTCTTC.

The rearrangement uses TRBV27 and TRBJ2-7, with 9 bases identical to TRBD1. CDR3 length: 15 residues. Germline V gives CDR1 MNHEY, CDR2 SMNVEV (reference sequence). The V gene end was trimmed by 2 bases and the J gene end by 5 bases; junction bases not matched to a gene: 7. The CDR3 coding sequence is TGTGCCAGCAGTTTAGGTTGGACAGGGGAACACGAGCAGTACTTC. Encoded protein: CASSLGWTGEHEQYF.

The chain carries TRBV11-2 and TRBJ1-6; D might be TRBD1 (5 bases). The CDR3 contains 13 residues. In germline, CDR1 is SGHAT, CDR2 FQNNGV. Trimming cost V 2 bases and J 13 bases, with 12 bases left between them. CDR3 DNA: TGTGCCAGCAGCTTATCTGGGGGGGTTCCCCTCCACTTT. Its translation is CASSLSGGVPLHF. Looking up the rest from reference TRBV11-2 and TRBJ1-6 gives the full variable domain: EAGVAQSPRYKIIEKRQSVAFWCNPISGHATLYWYQQILGQGPKLLIQFQNNGVVDDSQLPKDRFSAERLKGVDSTLKIQPAKLEDSAVYLCASSLSGGVPLHFGNGTRLTVT.

The chain carries TRBV5-1 and TRBJ2-1, with D possibly TRBD1 on 5 matching bases. CDR1 is SGHRS and CDR2 is YFSETQ in the germline V gene. There are 13 residues in the CDR3. V gave up 4 bases and J gave up 4 bases, with 9 bases separating them. CDR3: CASSQDTYNEQFF. In DNA, the CDR3 is TGCGCCAGCAGCCAGGACACGTACAATGAGCAGTTCTTC.